Shown below are 10 T cell receptor beta chains from a single sample sequenced in a study of blood T cell repertoires in COVID-19. The assay was immunoSEQ multiplex PCR, and TCRdb's table has in-frame clones only and misses some. The sample holds some 190,000 clones, more than 70% seen once. The sequenced sample was PBMCs or T cells enriched from blood (not recorded which). These receptors all stem from a man younger than 45 with acute COVID-19.

This clone was seen just once. This chain joins TRBV9 and TRBJ2-3, with 9 nucleotides matching TRBD2. The V gene's germline CDR1 is SGDLS and CDR2 YYNGEE. The CDR3 extends over 16 amino acids. With 2 bases clipped from V and 0 bases from J, the junction kept 4 bases outside the gene matches. Here the CDR3 reads CASSVTSGHSTDTQYF. CDR3 DNA sequence: TGTGCCAGCAGCGTGACTAGCGGACATAGCACAGATACGCAGTATTTT.

The V call is TRBV30, the J call TRBJ2-3; TRBD1 matches at 7 bases. The CDR3 runs to 14 residues. V shed 2 bases, J shed 3 bases, and the junction held 5 bases outside the gene matches. The germline V gene encodes CDR1 GTSNPN and CDR2 SVGIG (reference sequence). CDR3 nucleotide sequence: TGTGCCTGGAGTCCCGGGACAGAGACAGATACGCAGTATTTT. Translating gives CAWSPGTETDTQYF.

CDR3 in DNA: TGTGCCAGCGGGACAGGGACGTATGGCTACACCTTC. Its translation: CASGTGTYGYTF. V usage is TRBV28 and J usage is TRBJ1-2, with 9 bases aligning to TRBD1. This CDR3 contains 12 residues. J lost 5 bases, V lost 8 bases, and 3 bases had no gene match. Germline CDR1 reads MDHEN; CDR2 reads SYDVKM.

The chain joins TRBV6-5 to TRBJ1-5; 11 bases line up with TRBD1. The V gene's germline CDR1 is MNHEY and CDR2 SVGAGI. CDR3 length equals 15 residues. V lost 8 bases, J lost 3 bases, and 6 bases stayed unmatched. The CDR3 DNA is TGTGCCAGCTCCTGGACAGGGGGCTCCAATCAGCCCCAGCATTTT. Protein: CASSWTGGSNQPQHF.

This chain connects TRBV2 to TRBJ1-2, with TRBD1 matching over 7 bases. The CDR3 is made up of 15 amino acids. Losses at the gene ends were 1 base for V and 5 bases for J; bases not matched to a gene: 7. Germline values: CDR1 SNHLY, CDR2 FYNNEI. CDR3 coding DNA: TGTGCCAGCAGTGAAGGGACAGGCGGCGTATATGGCTACACCTTC. Protein product: CASSEGTGGVYGYTF.

This rearrangement joins TRBV28 to TRBJ1-1, with 7 bases fitting TRBD1. CDR1 and CDR2 from the germline V gene are MDHEN and SYDVKM. The trim removed 7 bases at V and 3 bases at J, leaving 11 bases unmatched. The CDR3 length is 15 residues. CDR3 sequence (DNA): TGTGCCAGCACTCCTGAGGGGGCCGGGGACACTGAAGCTTTCTTT. Translated, it gives CASTPEGAGDTEAFF.

The V and J genes are TRBV18 and TRBJ2-3, with 12 bases fitting TRBD2. Germline CDR1 is KGHSH and CDR2 is LQKENI. Unmatched junction bases numbered 3, after V lost 3 bases and J lost 2 bases. This CDR3 region has 16 residues. The CDR3 DNA reads TGTGCCAGCTCACCCACTAGCGGGGGGAACACAGATACGCAGTATTTT. Translated, it gives CASSPTSGGNTDTQYF.

The chain combines TRBV29-1 with TRBJ2-7; 14 bases are shared with TRBD2. The V segment lost 0 bases and the J segment 7 bases; nucleotides outside the gene matches: 8. From germline, CDR1 is SQVTM and CDR2 ANQGSEA. This CDR3 has 16 residues. DNA of the CDR3: TGCAGCGTTGAAGATCTGGGACTAGCGGGGGCGGGGGAGCAGTACTTC. Protein: CSVEDLGLAGAGEQYF.

This chain connects TRBV10-2 to TRBJ2-3; 7 nucleotides align to TRBD2. In germline, CDR1 is WSHSY, CDR2 SAAADI. J gave up 7 bases and V 8 bases, and 6 bases lay outside the gene matches. CDR3 length equals 12 residues. The CDR3 protein is CASGGLPYTQYF. The CDR3 bases are TGCGCCAGCGGGGGACTACCGTATACGCAGTATTTT.

V gene TRBV30 combines with J gene TRBJ1-4; a weak D match, TRBD1 (6 bases). Germline CDR1 reads GTSNPN; CDR2 reads SVGIG (reference sequence). The ends were cut back, 6 bases at V and 0 bases at J, with 11 bases in the middle. The CDR3 runs to 14 residues. CDR3 nucleotide sequence: TGTGCCTGCACGAAGGGGGCAACTAATGAAAAACTGTTTTTT. It codes for CACTKGATNEKLFF.